Listed below are T cell receptor beta chains from one sample, sequenced in a study of identical twins. Each CDR3 protein is one row after TCRdb ran MiXCR on the 5' RACE reads. Of some 600,000 distinct CDR3 sequences in the sample, less than 9% were seen once. In addition, the sample was reused for a study of yellow fever vaccine responses in identical twins.

The specimen was PBMCs. The receptors here all came from a woman aged 18-35 years in good health. Each CDR3 is given with its conserved first and last residue. The order of the fields is D gene, V gene, CDR3 protein. D genes are given only for firm matches.

TRBD1 | TRBV20-1 | CSARSRLGQGRYNEQFF
. | TRBV20-1 | CSARRGRGTYEQYF
TRBD1 | TRBV7-2 | CASSPGQGFREQYF
TRBD1 | TRBV7-2 | CASSLRTGFYNEQFF
. | TRBV3-1 | CASSQDRVQLRGTEAFF
. | TRBV28 | CASRVSLHSGNTIYF
. | TRBV18 | CASSPRQPKLRTDTQYF
. | TRBV18 | CASSAGDQPQHF
. | TRBV7-6 | CASSARGTLKTQYF
. | TRBV12-3/TRBV12-4 | CASSAHGRGPGNTIYF
. | TRBV3-1 | CASSQVYGNTIYF
. | TRBV5-1 | CASSLPSPNTGELFF
TRBD2 | TRBV10-3 | CAISVVGSGGRPDTQYF
. | TRBV12-3/TRBV12-4 | CASSLSGRSQPQHF
TRBD2 | TRBV30 | CAWDVPGGSEQFF
. | TRBV3-1 | CASSPRGKRTINEQFF
. | TRBV29-1 | CSVGWARTNEQYF
. | TRBV11-3 | CASSLGPPSSYNEQFF
. | TRBV11-3 | CASSLPTNTEAFF
. | TRBV20-1 | CSARDLTEPSGTDTQYF
. | TRBV7-9 | CASSLEGVYNSPLHF
. | TRBV10-3 | CAIKIPGKGTQYF
TRBD2 | TRBV6-6 | CASILAGQETQYF
. | TRBV20-1 | CSARAKGPGELFF
TRBD2 | TRBV29-1 | CSVEGTSGRARGQFF
. | TRBV11-1 | CASSLLVVGNIQYF
TRBD1 | TRBV24-1 | CATSGTGPNNEQFF
. | TRBV5-1 | CASSLRTGSTGELFF
. | TRBV7-9 | CASSTPTVSYNEQFF
. | TRBV6-1 | CASRRQFDYGYTF
TRBD2 | TRBV29-1 | CSVERTSGGVNEQFF
. | TRBV25-1 | CASSLAGGGTYNEQFF
TRBD1 | TRBV10-1 | CASSNDRAFGEQYF
TRBD1 | TRBV24-1 | CATSALGQGHREQFF
. | TRBV10-1 | CASSESGSKTQYF
. | TRBV7-9 | CASSPQGGYSDEQFF
. | TRBV10-3 | CAISDRGQGSPLHF
TRBD2 | TRBV2 | CASKPSGSGSTDTQYF
. | TRBV24-1 | CATSDLTGEETQYF
TRBD2 | TRBV20-1 | CSALLPGTSGRVDTQYF
. | TRBV13 | CASSFMDTDTQYF
TRBD2 | TRBV20-1 | CSARLGLAGGPISNEQFF
TRBD2 | TRBV9 | CASSPRGGFEQYF
TRBD1 | TRBV7-9 | CASSSNPGQGRSEKLFF
TRBD1 | TRBV20-1 | CSARNHDRVHNEQFF
. | TRBV12-3/TRBV12-4 | CASSYGGGSQETQYF
TRBD1 | TRBV29-1 | CSVDRDRVSNEQFF
TRBD2 | TRBV5-6 | CASTPGLAGEQFF